The T cell receptor (beta chain) described here comes from a study of Graves' ophthalmopathy and Graves' hyperthyroidism (dated by TCRdb to the late 2010s). General notes on the study: Peripheral blood samples were taken at the time of initial diagnosis, before any treatment was given. TCR beta repertoire signatures were used to distinguish Graves' ophthalmopathy from Graves' hyperthyroidism and to predict progression to ophthalmopathy. In total, over 130 blood samples were TCR-sequenced: roughly 45 ophthalmopathy, 80 or so hyperthyroidism and about 17 hyperthyroidism-to-ophthalmopathy patients. In over 5 hyperthyroidism patients, the T-cell repertoire of thyroid tissue was compared with the T-cell repertoire of blood. To explore V-J signatures that distinguish ophthalmopathy from hyperthyroidism, a discovery set of about a hundred patients was enrolled, made up of roughly 41 with ophthalmopathy and 57 with stable hyperthyroidism. An independent validation cohort comprised roughly 20 hyperthyroidism patients and over 15 patients who later progressed from hyperthyroidism to ophthalmopathy. The approximately 90 discovery patients were divided at random into training and test sets in a 7:3 ratio. After sampling, hyperthyroidism patients received methimazole starting at 30 mg daily, and ophthalmopathy patients received high-dose intravenous methylprednisolone.

On the study overall, not on this receptor specifically: The 13-signature model separated ophthalmopathy from stable hyperthyroidism with approximately 88% sensitivity and around 81% specificity in cross-validation, and 80%/75% in the test set. Sample size was not statistically predetermined, and group allocation was not concealed from the investigators. In validation, the model predicted ophthalmopathy progression with about 70% sensitivity and approximately 78% specificity; roughly 11 predicted patients were CT-confirmed with GO in a median of 6.5 months. Most expanded thyroid clonotypes with a frequency above 0.001 also appeared in blood, which suggests that blood repertoires may reflect the immune response in the thyroid.

There are many counts of this clonotype. No cognate antigen has been identified for it. Per-base quality was not reported, and no clone a single base away is much larger than it. TCR beta CDR3 regions were amplified from RNA transcripts for repertoire sequencing. The first round of RT-PCR was done with HTBI primers and the Qiagen OneStep RT-PCR kit, and was followed by a second round of multiplex PCR, then size selection and purification. Libraries were sequenced paired-end with 100 bp reads on an Illumina HiSeq2000. On the study's bioinformatics: SOAPnuke was used for read processing, and reads with adapters, uncalled bases, a mean Phred below 15, or no exact constant-primer or identifier match were discarded. COPE v1.2.5 was used to merge high-quality paired reads. Each unique nucleotide sequence was defined as a clonotype, and clonotypes were aligned to IMGT TRB V, D and J references with MiTCR v1.1. The analysis was limited to V-J combinations with a frequency above 0.0001, which together covered over 99% of the repertoires. For each V-J combination, a TCR clonal expansion and chaos score was defined as the ratio of F50 clonal expansion to chaos observed in the TCRdist matrix. Welch's t-statistics and random forest were used to reduce features to about 14 V-J combinations, which were fed into a naive Bayes classifier. The similarity between thyroid and blood repertoires was quantified using the Morisita-Horn index. The public sequencing data were trimmed at Q25 with fastp and processed into clonotypes with MiXCR by TCRdb, which kept only in-frame beta chains. Rows matching on CDR3 protein sequence are summarized as one entry with the most common DNA and genes. TCRdb's processing, not the authors', yielded these V and J calls. The sample table lists a few hundred thousand distinct CDR3 sequences, approximately 15% of them with a count of one. About 7.3% of the sample is taken by the ten largest.

A patient counted as having stable hyperthyroidism if there was no progression to ophthalmopathy within 18 months of follow-up. Patients with hyperthyroidism were aged 18 to 65 years, had been newly diagnosed, and had a disease duration of less than 2 months. Patients were excluded if they had other autoimmune diseases, uncontrolled infections, pregnancy or lactation. Diagnosis relied on clinical symptoms, serum thyroxine, TRAb, thyroid ultrasound and orbital computed tomography. Using Ficoll-Paque density gradient centrifugation, PBMCs were isolated from 9.5 to 10 ml of fresh peripheral blood. Trizol reagent was used to extract the total RNA, and its quality was then checked on an Agilent 2100 Bioanalyzer. From the cysteine up to the phenylalanine, the CDR3 has a length of 11 residues. Only CDR3 DNA remains: 33 bases, in frame from the first base. V lost 8 bases and J lost 6 bases; the stretch between them is 11 bases long. The germline V gene gives CDR1 as SNHLY and CDR2 as FYNNEI.

The receptor chain draws on TRBV2 and TRBJ2-7, and TRBD2 may be the D gene, going by 6 matching bases. Sequencing was done on a sample of peripheral blood. This clonotype was sampled from a woman under 30 with stable Graves' hyperthyroidism. Donor details come from another sample of the same person, matched by shared clones. The CDR3 protein sequence reads: CASVAGPEQYF. The DNA sequence is as follows: TGTGCCAGCGTGGCGGGGCCCGAGCAGTACTTC.